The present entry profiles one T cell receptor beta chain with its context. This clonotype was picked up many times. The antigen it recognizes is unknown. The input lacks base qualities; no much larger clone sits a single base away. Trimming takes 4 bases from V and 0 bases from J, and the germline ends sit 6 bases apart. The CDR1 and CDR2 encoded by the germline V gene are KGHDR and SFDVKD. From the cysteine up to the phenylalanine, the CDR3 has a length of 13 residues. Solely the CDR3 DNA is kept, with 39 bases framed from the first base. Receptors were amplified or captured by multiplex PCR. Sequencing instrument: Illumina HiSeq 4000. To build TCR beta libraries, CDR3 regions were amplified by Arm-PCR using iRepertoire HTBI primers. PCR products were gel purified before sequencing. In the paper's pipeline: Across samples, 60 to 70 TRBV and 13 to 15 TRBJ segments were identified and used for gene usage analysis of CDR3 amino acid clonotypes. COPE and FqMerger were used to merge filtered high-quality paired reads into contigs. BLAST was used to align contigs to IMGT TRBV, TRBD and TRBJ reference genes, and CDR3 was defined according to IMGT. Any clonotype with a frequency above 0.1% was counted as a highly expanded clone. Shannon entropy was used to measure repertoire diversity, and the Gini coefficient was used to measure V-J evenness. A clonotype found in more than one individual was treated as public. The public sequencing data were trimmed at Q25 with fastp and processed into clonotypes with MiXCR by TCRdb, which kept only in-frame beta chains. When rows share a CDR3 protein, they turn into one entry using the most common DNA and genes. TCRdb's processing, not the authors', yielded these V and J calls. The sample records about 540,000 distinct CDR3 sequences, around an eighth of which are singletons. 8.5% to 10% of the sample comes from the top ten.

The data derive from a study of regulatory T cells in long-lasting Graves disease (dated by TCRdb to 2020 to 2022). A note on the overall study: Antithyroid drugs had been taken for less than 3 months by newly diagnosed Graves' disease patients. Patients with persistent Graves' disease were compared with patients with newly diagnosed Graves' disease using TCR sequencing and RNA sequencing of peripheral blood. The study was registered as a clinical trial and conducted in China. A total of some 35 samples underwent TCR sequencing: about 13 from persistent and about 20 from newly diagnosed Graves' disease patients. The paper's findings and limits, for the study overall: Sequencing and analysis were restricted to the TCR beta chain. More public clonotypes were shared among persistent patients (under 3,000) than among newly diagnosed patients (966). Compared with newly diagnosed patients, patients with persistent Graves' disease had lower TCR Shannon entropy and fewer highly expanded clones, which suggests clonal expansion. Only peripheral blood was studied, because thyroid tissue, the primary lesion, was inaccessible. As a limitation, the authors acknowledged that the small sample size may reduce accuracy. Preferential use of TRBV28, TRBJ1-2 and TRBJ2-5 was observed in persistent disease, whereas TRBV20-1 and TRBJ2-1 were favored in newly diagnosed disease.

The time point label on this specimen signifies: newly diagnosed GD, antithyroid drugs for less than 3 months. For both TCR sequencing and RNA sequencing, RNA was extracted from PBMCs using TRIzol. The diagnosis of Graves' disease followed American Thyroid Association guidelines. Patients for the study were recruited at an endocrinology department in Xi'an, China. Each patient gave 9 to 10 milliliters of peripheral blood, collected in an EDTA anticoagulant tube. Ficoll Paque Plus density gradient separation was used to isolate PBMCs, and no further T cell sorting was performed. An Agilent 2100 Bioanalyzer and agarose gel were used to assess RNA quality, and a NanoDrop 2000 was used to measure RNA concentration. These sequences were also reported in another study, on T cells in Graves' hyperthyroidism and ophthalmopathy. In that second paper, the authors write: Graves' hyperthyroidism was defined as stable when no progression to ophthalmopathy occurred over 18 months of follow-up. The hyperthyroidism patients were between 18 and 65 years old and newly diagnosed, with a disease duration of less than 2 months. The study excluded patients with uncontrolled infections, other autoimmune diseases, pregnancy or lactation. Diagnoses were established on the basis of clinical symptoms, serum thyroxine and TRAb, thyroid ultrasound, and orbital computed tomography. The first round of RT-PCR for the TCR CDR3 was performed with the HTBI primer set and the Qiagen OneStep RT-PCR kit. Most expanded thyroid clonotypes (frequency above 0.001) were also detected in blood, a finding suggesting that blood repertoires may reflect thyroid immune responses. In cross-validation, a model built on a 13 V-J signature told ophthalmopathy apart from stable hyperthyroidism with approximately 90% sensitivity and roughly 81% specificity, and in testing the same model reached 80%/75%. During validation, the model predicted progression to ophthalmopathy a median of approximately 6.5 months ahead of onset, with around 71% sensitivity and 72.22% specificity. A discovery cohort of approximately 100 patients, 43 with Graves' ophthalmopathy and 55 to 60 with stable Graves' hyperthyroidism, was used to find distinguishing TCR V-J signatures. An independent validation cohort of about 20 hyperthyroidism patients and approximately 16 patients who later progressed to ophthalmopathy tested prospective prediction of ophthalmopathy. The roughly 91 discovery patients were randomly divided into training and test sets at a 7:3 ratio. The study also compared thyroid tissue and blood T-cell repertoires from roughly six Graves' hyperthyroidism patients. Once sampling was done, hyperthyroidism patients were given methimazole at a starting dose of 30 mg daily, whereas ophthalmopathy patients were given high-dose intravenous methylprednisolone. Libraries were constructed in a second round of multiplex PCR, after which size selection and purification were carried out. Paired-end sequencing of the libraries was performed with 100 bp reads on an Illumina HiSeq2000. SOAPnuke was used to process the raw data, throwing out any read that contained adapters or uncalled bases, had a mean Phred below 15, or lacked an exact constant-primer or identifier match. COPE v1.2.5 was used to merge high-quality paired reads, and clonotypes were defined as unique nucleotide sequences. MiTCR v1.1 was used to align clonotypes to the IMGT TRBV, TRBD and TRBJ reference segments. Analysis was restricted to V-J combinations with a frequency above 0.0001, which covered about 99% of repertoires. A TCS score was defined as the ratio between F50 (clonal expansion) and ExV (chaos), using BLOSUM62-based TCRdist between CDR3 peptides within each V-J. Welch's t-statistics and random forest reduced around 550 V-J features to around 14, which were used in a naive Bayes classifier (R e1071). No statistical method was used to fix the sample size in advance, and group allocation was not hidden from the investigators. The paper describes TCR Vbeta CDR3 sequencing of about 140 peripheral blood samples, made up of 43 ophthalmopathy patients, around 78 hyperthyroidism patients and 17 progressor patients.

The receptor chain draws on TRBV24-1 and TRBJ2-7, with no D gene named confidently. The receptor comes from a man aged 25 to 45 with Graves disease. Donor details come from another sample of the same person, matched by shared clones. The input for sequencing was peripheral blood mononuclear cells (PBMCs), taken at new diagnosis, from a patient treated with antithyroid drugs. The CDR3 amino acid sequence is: CATSDPSSYEQYF. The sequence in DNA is TGTGCCACCAGTGACCCCAGCTCCTACGAGCAGTACTTC.